A single sample gave rise to the 5 T cell receptor beta chains below, sequenced in a study of blood T cell repertoires in COVID-19. TCRdb's table, derived via immunoSEQ multiplex PCR, lists solely in-frame clones and lacks some. Of 400,000 to 450,000 clones in the sample, about 87% were seen once. Sequenced input: peripheral blood. Every receptor here comes from a young man with COVID-19, enrolled during active disease.

The chain is built from TRBV12-5 and TRBJ2-5; 11 bases line up with TRBD2. This CDR3 contains 16 residues. Germline CDR1 and CDR2: LGHNT and FRNRAP. V dropped 0 bases and J dropped 6; count of bases not matched to a gene: 6. The CDR3 spells CASGLVIAGGPQTQYF. In nucleotides, the CDR3 is TGTGCTAGTGGTTTGGTAATAGCGGGGGGGCCGCAGACCCAGTACTTC.

The chain has TRBV25-1 and TRBJ1-5, with unresolved D. Between the trimmed V and J ends, which lost 3 bases and 9 bases, there was a span of 6 bases. The CDR3 contains 11 residues. The germline CDR1 and CDR2 sequences are MGHDK and SYGVNS. As DNA, the CDR3 is TGTGCCAGCAGTGATTACGGGCCCCAGCATTTT. Translated, it gives CASSDYGPQHF.

The genes are TRBV3-1 (or the pseudogene TRBV3-2) and TRBJ2-1; 11 bases map to TRBD1. The CDR3 is 16 amino acids. The V gene's germline CDR1 is LGHDT and CDR2 YNNKEL (reference sequence). The junction had 4 bases not matched to a gene; V was cut back by 4 bases and J by 2 bases. The CDR3 protein is CASSPLGQGAYNEQFF. The CDR3 DNA reads TGTGCCAGCAGCCCGTTGGGACAGGGGGCCTACAATGAGCAGTTCTTC.

V gene TRBV21-1 combines with J gene TRBJ2-1; the D call of TRBD2 is as the table states it, not checked on the DNA. TRBV21-1 is labeled a pseudogene. The CDR3 length is 18 residues. The CDR3 bases are TGTGCCAGCAGCAAAGCCCCAGTCAGCGGGAGGGCCTTCAATGAGCAGTTCTTC. This gives the protein CASSKAPVSGRAFNEQFF.

This clone was seen a single time. The chain combines TRBV9 with TRBJ1-1, with D uncertain. V lost 2 bases and J 3 bases, leaving 11 bases between the germline ends. Germline CDR1 is SGDLS and CDR2 is YYNGEE. The CDR3 covers 14 residues. The CDR3 sequence: CASSVGTDYTEAFF. The CDR3 coding sequence is TGTGCCAGCAGCGTTGGCACCGATTACACTGAAGCTTTCTTT.